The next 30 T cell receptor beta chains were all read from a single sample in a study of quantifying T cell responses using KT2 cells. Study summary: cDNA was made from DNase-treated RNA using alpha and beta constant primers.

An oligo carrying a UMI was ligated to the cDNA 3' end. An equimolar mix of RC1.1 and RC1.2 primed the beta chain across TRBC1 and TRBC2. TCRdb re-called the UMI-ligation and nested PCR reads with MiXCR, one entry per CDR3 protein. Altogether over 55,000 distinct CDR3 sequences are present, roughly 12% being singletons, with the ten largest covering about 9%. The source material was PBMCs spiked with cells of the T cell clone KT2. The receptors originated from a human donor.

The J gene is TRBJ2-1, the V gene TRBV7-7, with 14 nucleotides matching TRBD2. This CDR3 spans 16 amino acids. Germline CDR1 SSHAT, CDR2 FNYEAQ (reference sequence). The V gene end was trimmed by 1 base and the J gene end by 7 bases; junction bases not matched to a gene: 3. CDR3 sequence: CASSLGLAGGRNEQFF. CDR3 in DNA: TGTGCCAGCAGCTTAGGACTAGCGGGGGGGCGGAATGAGCAGTTCTTC.

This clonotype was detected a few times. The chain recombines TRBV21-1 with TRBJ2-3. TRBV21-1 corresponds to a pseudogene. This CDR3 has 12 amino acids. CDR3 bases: TGTGCCAGCAGCAAAGGGCCGGATACGCAGTATTTT. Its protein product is CASSKGPDTQYF.

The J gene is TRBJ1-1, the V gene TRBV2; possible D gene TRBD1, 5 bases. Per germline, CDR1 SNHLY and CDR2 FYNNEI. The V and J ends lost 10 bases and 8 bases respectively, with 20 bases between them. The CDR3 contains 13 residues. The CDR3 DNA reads TGTGCCACCTCCGGTCAGCGGGACGAGGAAGCTTTCTTT. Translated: CATSGQRDEEAFF. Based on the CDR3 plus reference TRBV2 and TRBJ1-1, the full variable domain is EPEVTQTPSHQVTQMGQEVILRCVPISNHLYFYWYRQILGQKVEFLVSFYNNEISEKSEIFDDQFSVERPDGSNFTLKIRSTKLEDSAMYFCATSGQRDEEAFFGQGTRLTVV.

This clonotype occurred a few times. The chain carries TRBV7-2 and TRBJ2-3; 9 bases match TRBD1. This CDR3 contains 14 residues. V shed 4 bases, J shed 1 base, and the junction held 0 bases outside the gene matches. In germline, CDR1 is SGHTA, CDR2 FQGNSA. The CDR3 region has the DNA TGTGCCAGCAGCTGGGACAGGGGCACAGATACGCAGTATTTT. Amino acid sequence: CASSWDRGTDTQYF.

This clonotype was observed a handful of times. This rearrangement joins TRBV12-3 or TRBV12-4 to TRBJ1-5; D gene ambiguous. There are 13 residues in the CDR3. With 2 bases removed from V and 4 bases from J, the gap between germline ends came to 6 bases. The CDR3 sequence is CASSLSQNQPQHF. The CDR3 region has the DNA TGTGCCAGCAGTTTATCTCAAAATCAGCCCCAGCATTTT.

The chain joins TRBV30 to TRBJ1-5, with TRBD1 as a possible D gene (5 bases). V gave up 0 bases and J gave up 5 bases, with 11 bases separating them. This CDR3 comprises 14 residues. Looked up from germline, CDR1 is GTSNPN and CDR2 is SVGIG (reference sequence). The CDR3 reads CAWSVGQGDQPQHF. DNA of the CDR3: TGTGCCTGGAGTGTAGGGCAGGGTGATCAGCCCCAGCATTTT.

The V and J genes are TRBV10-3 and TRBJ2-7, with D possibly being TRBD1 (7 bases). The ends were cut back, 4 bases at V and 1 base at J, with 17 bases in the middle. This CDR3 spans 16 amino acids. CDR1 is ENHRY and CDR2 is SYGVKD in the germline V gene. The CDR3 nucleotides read TGTGCCATCAGTGGTGGGGCGGGGACAGTATCCTACGAGCAGTACTTC. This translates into CAISGGAGTVSYEQYF.

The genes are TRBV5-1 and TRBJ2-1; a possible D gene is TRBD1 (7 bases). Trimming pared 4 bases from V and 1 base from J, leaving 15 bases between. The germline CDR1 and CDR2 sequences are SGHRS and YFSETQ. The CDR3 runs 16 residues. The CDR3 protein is CASSPQGRGSYNEQFF. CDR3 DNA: TGCGCCAGCAGCCCACAGGGGCGGGGTTCCTACAATGAGCAGTTCTTC.

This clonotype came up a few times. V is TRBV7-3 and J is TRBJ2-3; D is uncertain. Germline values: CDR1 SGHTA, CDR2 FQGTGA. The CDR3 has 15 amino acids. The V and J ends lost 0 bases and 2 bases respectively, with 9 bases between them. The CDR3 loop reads CASSLTPDDTDTQYF. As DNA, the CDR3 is TGTGCCAGCAGCTTAACGCCGGATGACACAGATACGCAGTATTTT.

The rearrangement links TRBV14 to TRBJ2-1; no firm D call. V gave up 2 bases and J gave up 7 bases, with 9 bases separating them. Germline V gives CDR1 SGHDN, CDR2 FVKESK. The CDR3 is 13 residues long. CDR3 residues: CASSQFSLNEQFF. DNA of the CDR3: TGTGCCAGCAGCCAATTTTCGTTGAATGAGCAGTTCTTC.

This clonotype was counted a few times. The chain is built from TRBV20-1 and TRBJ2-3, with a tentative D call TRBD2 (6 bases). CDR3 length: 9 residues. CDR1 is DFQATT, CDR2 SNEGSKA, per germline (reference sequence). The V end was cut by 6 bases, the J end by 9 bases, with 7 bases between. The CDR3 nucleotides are TGCAGTGCGGGGGGAACGCAGTATTTT. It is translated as CSAGGTQYF.

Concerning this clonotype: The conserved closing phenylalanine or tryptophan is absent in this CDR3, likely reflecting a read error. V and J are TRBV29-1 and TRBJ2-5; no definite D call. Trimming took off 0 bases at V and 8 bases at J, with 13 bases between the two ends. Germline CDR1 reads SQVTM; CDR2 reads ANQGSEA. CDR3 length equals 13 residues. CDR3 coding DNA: TGCAGCGTTGAAGAAACGGGTATGCGAACCCAGTACTCC. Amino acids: CSVEETGMRTQYS.

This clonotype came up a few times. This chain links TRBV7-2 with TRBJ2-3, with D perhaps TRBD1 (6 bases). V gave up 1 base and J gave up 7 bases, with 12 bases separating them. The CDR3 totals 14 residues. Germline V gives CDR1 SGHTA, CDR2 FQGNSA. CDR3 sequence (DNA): TGTGCCAGCAGCTTAGTGGTCGGACAGTATACGCAGTATTTT. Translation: CASSLVVGQYTQYF.

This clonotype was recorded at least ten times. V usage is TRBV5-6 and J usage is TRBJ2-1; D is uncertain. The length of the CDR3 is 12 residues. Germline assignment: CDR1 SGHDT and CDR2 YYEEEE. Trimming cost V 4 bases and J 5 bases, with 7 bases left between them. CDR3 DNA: TGTGCCAGCAGCCCCACCGACAATGAGCAGTTCTTC. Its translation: CASSPTDNEQFF.

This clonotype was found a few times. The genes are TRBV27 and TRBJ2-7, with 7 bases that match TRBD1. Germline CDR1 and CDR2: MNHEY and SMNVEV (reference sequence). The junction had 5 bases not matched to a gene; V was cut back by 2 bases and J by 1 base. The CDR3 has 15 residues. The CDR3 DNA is TGTGCCAGCAGTTTAAAGGACAGGCTTTCCTACGAGCAGTACTTC. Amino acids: CASSLKDRLSYEQYF.

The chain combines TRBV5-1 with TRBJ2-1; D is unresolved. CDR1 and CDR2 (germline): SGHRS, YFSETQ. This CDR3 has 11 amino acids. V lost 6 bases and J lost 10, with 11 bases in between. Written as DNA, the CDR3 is TGCGCCAGCAAGTATTTGGAAGAGCAGTTCTTC. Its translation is CASKYLEEQFF.

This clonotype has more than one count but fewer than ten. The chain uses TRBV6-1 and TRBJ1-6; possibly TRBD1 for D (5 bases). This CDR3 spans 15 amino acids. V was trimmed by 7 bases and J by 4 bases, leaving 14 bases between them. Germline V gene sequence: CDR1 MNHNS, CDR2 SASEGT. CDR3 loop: CASIPAKGYNSPLHF. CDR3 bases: TGTGCCAGCATTCCAGCCAAGGGGTATAATTCACCCCTCCACTTT.

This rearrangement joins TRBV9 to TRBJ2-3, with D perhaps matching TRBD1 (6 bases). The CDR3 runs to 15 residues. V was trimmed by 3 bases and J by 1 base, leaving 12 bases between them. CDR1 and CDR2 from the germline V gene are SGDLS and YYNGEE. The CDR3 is CASSGRQVGTDTQYF. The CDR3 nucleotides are TGTGCCAGCAGCGGGCGACAGGTTGGCACAGATACGCAGTATTTT. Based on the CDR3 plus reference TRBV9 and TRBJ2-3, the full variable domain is DSGVTQTPKHLITATGQRVTLRCSPRSGDLSVYWYQQSLDQGLQFLIQYYNGEERAKGNILERFSAQQFPDLHSELNLSSLELGDSALYFCASSGRQVGTDTQYFGPGTRLTVL.

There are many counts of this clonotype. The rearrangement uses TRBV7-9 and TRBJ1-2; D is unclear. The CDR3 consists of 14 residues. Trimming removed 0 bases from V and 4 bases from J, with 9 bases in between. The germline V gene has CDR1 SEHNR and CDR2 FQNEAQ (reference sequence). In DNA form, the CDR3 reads TGTGCCAGCAGCTTAGCGGTGGAGTCCTATGGCTACACCTTC. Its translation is CASSLAVESYGYTF. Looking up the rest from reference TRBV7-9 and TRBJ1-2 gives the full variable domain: DTGVSQNPRHKITKRGQNVTFRCDPISEHNRLYWYRQTLGQGPEFLTYFQNEAQLEKSRLLSDRFSAERPKGSFSTLEIQRTEQGDSAMYLCASSLAVESYGYTFGSGTRLTVV.

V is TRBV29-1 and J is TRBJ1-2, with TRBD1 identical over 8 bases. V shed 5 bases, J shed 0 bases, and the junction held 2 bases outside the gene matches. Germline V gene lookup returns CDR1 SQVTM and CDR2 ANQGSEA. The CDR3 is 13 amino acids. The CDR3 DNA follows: TGCAGCGTTCTACAGGGGGCTAACTATGGCTACACCTTC. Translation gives CSVLQGANYGYTF.

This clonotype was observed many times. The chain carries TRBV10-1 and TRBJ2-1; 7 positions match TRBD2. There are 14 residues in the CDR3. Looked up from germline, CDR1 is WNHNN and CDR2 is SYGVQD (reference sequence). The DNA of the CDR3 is TGCGCAGCTAAAAAGCGGGGATTTTACAATGAGCAGTTCTTC. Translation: CAAKKRGFYNEQFF.

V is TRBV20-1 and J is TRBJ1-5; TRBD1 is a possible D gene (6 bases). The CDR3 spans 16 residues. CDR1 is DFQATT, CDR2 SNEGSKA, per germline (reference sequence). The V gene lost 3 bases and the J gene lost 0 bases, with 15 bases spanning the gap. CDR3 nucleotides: TGCAGTGCTAGGCTCGACAGGTCATATAGCAATCAGCCCCAGCATTTT. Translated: CSARLDRSYSNQPQHF.

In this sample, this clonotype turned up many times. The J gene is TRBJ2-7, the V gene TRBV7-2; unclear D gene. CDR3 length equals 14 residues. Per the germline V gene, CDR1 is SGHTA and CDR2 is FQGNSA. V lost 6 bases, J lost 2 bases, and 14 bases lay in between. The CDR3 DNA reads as TGTGCCAGCAGTCTCATAGGCTACCCCTACGAGCAGTACTTC. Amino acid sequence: CASSLIGYPYEQYF.

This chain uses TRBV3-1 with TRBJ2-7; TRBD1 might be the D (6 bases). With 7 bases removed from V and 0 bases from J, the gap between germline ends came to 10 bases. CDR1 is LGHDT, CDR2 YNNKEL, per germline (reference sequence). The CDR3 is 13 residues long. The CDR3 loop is CASTGQNSYEQYF. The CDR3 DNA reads TGTGCCAGCACAGGACAGAACTCCTACGAGCAGTACTTC.

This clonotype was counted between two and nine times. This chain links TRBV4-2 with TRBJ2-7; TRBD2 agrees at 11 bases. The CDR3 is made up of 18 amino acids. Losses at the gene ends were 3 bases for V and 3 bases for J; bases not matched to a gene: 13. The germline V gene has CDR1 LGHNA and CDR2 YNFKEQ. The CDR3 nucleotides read TGTGCCAGCAGCCAGACCACTAGCGGGGGAGTACAATTCTACGAGCAGTACTTC. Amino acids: CASSQTTSGGVQFYEQYF.

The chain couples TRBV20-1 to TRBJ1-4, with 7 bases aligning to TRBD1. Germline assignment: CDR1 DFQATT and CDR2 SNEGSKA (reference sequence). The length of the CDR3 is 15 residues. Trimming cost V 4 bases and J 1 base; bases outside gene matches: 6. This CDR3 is CSAKGGELTNEKLFF. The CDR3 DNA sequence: TGCAGTGCTAAAGGGGGCGAATTAACTAATGAAAAACTGTTTTTT.

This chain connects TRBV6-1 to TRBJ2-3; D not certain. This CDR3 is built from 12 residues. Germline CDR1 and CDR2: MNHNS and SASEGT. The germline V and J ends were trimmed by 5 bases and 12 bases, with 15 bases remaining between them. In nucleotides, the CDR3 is TGTGCCAGCAGTCCAGAAATTGGTTTACAGTATTTT. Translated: CASSPEIGLQYF.

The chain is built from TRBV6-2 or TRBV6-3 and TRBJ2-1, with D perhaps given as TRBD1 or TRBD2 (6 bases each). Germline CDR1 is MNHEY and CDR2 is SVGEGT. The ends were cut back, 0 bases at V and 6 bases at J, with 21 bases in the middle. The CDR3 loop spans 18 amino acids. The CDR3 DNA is TGTGCCAGCAGTTACTCCCCGGTGCTTAGCGGCAGGGGCAATGAGCAGTTCTTC. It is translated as CASSYSPVLSGRGNEQFF.

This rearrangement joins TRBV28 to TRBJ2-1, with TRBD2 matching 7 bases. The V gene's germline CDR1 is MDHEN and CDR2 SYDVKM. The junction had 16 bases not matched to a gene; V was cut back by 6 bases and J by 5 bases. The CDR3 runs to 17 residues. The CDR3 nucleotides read TGTGCCAGCAGGAAAAGTAGCGGGCGGAGGTACGACAATGAGCAGTTCTTC. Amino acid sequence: CASRKSSGRRYDNEQFF.

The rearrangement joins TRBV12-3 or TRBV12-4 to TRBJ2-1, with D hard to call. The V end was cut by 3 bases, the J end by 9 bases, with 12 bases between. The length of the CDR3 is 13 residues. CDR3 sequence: CASSFGPHGEQFF. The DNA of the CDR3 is TGTGCCAGCAGTTTTGGGCCCCACGGTGAGCAGTTCTTC.